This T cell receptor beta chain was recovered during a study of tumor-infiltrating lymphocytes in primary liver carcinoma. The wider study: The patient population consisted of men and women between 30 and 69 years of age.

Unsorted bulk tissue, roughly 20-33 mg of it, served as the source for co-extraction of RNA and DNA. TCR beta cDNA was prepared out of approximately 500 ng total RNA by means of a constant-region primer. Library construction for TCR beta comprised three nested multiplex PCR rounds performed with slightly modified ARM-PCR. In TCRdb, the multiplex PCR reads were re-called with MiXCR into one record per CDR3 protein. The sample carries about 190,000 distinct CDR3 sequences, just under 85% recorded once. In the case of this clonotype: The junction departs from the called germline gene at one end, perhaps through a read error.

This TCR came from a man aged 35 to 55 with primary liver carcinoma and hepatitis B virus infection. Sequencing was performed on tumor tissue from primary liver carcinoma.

The CDR3 nucleotides are TGTGCCAGCAGCCCACGACTACTAGCGGGAGATAGTGATAAGCAGATCTTC. Translating it yields CASSPRLLAGDSDKQIF. The chain uses TRBV11-2 and TRBJ2-1; 11 bases are shared with TRBD2. Germline-derived CDR1 and CDR2 are SGHAT and FQNNGV. CDR3 length: 17 residues.